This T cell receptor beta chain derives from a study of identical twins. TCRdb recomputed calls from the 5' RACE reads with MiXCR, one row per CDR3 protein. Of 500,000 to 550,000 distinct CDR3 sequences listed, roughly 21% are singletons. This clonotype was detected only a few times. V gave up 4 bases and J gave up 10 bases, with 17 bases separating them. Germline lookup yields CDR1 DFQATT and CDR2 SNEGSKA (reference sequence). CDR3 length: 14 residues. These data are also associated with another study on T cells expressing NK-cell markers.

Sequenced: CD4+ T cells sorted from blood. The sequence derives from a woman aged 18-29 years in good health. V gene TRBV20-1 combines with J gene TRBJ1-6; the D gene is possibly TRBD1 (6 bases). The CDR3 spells CSAKQGGGTSPLHF. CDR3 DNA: TGCAGTGCTAAACAGGGAGGGGGTACGTCACCCCTCCACTTT.